This TCR beta chain stems from a study of blood T cell repertoires in COVID-19. Study in general: Collection of acute and convalescent COVID-19 samples took place in the United States, Italy and Spain.

TCRdb's copy holds only in-frame clones and misses some; the assay was immunoSEQ multiplex PCR. This table holds under 100,000 clones, roughly 80% found once. The origin of this receptor is a man over 45 with acute or convalescent COVID-19. Sample: peripheral blood.

CDR3 DNA: TGTGCCAGTTGGGGGACAGAAAGTGGCTACACCTTC. This translates into CASWGTESGYTF. This sequence joins TRBV28 and TRBJ1-2, with 7 bases aligning to TRBD1. The length of the CDR3 is 12 residues. V lost 9 bases and J lost 7; bases outside the gene matches: 8. Germline CDR1 and CDR2: MDHEN and SYDVKM.